This TCR beta chain originates from a study of T cells in Graves' hyperthyroidism and ophthalmopathy. Amplification of TCR beta CDR3 regions used RNA as the template. The HTBI primer set drove a first-round RT-PCR of the TCR CDR3. One entry per CDR3 protein results from TCRdb running MiXCR on the multiplex PCR reads. Of 390,000 or so distinct CDR3 sequences listed, roughly 14% are singletons. This clonotype has ten or more counts. Ophthalmopathy cases met thresholds of Clinical Activity Score at least 3, NOSPECS grade at least 4 and duration under 3 months. Patients with uncontrolled infections, other autoimmune diseases, pregnancy or lactation were excluded. Each diagnosis was grounded in clinical symptoms, serum thyroxine and TRAb, thyroid ultrasound, and orbital computed tomography. The source of the PBMCs was 8.5 to 10 ml of fresh peripheral blood. This CDR3 is 14 amino acids long. The V and J ends lost 4 bases and 2 bases, in that order; junction bases with no gene match: 5. Germline-derived CDR1 and CDR2 are SGHRS and YFSETQ.

The sequencing sample was made of blood. This receptor was taken from a man between 18 and 29 years old with Graves' ophthalmopathy. The chain couples TRBV5-1 to TRBJ1-2, with 7 bases fitting TRBD1. CDR3 region: CASSAEGANYGYTF. DNA of the CDR3: TGCGCCAGCAGCGCGGAGGGGGCCAACTATGGCTACACCTTC.